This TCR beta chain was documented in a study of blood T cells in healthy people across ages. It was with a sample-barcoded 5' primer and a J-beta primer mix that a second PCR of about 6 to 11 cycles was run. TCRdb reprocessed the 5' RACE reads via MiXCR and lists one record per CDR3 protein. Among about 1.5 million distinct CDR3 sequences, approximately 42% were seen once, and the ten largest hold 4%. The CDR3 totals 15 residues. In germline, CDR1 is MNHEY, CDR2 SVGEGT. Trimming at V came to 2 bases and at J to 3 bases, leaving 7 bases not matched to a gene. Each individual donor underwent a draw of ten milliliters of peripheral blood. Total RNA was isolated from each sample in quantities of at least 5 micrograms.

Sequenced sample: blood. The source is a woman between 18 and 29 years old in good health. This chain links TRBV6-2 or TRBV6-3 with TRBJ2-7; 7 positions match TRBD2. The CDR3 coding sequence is TGTGCCAGCAGTTACGAGTCTAGCGGAGGCTACGAGCAGTACTTC. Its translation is CASSYESSGGYEQYF.